This is a list of T cell receptor beta chains from one sample in a study of blood T cell repertoires in COVID-19. Generated by immunoSEQ multiplex PCR, the TCRdb table keeps only in-frame clones and is missing some. Here the sample spans approximately 100,000 clones, more than 65% being singletons. The sample taken for sequencing was peripheral blood. The receptors come from a man between 60 and 70 years old with acute or convalescent COVID-19. CDR3s leave out the opening cysteine and the closing phenylalanine or tryptophan. Each record gives: V gene, J gene, CDR3 protein.

>TRBV6-1|TRBJ1-5
ASRGQDLGNQPQH
>TRBV28|TRBJ2-5
ASIDRGPVKTQY
>TRBV18|TRBJ1-6
ASSLLDRDNSPLH
>TRBV7-9|TRBJ1-1
ASSHPGTGAEAF
>TRBV5-1|TRBJ1-2
ASSLARTGNYGYT
>TRBV28|TRBJ2-7
ASSAPGQGSHEQY
>TRBV11-3|TRBJ2-5
ASSSGVQETQY
>TRBV20-1|TRBJ2-7
SATIENEQY
>TRBV11-2|TRBJ1-1
ASSPPYAGSGTEAF
>TRBV4-1|TRBJ1-1
ASSQTSEGQEGF
>TRBV28|TRBJ2-1
ASSLYRGGNEQF
>TRBV6-2/TRBV6-3|TRBJ2-1
ASSKQTAGGPEQF
>TRBV14|TRBJ2-7
ASSVFPGQGNYEQY
>TRBV7-2|TRBJ2-7
ASSFGLLGTGGNEQY
>TRBV14|TRBJ1-5
ASSQYGNQPQH
>TRBV18|TRBJ1-3
ASSQSKQSSGNTIY
>TRBV5-1|TRBJ2-5
ASQRTGRQETQY
>TRBV24-1|TRBJ2-5
ATSDPGQGGETQY
>TRBV19|TRBJ1-1
ASSKNTEAF
>TRBV10-1|TRBJ2-4
ASSRTGGAENIQY
>TRBV30|TRBJ2-5
AWSSDILGETQY
>TRBV11-2|TRBJ2-5
ASSPGTGGETQY
>TRBV10-1|TRBJ2-2
ASSDRGIGSGELF
>TRBV7-9|TRBJ2-4
ASSLVPGKPNIQY
>TRBV6-1|TRBJ2-7
ASSDGTLIYEQY
>TRBV29-1|TRBJ2-5
SVGGGETQY
>TRBV7-8|TRBJ1-1
ASSLGTGKMNTEAF
>TRBV28|TRBJ2-1
ASSLRRGTSWWDEQF
>TRBV30|TRBJ2-7
AWSVTPSSYEQY
>TRBV6-5|TRBJ2-5
ASSYSLIRETQY
>TRBV19|TRBJ1-3
ASRRDLNPGNTIY
>TRBV28|TRBJ2-7
ASRTAGTGGYEQY
>TRBV6-5|TRBJ2-5
ASSYRTGQETQY
>TRBV6-9|TRBJ1-2
ASSHFREGDSGYT
>TRBV6-5|TRBJ2-7
ASSYSGAGIYEQY
>TRBV5-4|TRBJ1-2
ASTSGRDRVVNNGYT
>TRBV7-2|TRBJ2-7
ASSRGSHEQY
>TRBV10-3|TRBJ2-2
AIGGQGKLTGELF
>TRBV7-2|TRBJ2-7
ASSFFRDYEQY
>TRBV7-9|TRBJ2-2
ASSLGRVAGELF
>TRBV28|TRBJ1-1
ASTWPMNTEAF
>TRBV11-2|TRBJ1-6
ASSLIASVVTLH
>TRBV3-1/TRBV3-2|TRBJ1-5
ASSHLNQPQH
>TRBV6-2/TRBV6-3|TRBJ2-7
ASSMAGSGRGNEQY
>TRBV5-4|TRBJ1-1
ASSLVAQNTEAF
>TRBV11-2|TRBJ1-4
ASSQQAGSLGKLF
>TRBV5-8|TRBJ1-6
ASSSSPGQGNWNSPLH
>TRBV5-6|TRBJ1-5
ASSLSSGSWNDQPQH
>TRBV6-2/TRBV6-3|TRBJ1-3
ASSSLTSTFIGAGNTIY
>TRBV18|TRBJ1-1
ASSPITDSMNTEAF
>TRBV9|TRBJ1-1
ASSPWFTGGGGTEAF
>TRBV7-2|TRBJ1-2
ASSLQGIDYGYT